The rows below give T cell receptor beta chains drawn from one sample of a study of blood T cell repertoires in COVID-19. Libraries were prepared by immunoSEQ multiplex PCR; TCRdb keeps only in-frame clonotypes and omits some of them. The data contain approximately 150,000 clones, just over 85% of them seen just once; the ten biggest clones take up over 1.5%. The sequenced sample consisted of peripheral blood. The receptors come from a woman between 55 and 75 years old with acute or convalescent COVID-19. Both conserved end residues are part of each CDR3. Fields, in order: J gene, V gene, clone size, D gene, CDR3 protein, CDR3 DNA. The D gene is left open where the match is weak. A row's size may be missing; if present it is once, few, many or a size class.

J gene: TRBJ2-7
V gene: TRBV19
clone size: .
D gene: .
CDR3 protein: CASSIVHTSYEQYF
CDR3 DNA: TGTGCCAGTAGTATAGTACACACCTCCTACGAGCAGTACTTC

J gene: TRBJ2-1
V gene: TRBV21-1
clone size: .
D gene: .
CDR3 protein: CASPNRDMDEQFF
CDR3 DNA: TGTGCCAGCCCAAACAGGGATATGGATGAGCAGTTCTTC

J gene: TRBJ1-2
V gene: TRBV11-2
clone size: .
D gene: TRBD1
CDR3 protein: CASSLGGGFFSHGYTF
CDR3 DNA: TGTGCCAGCAGCTTAGGAGGGGGCTTTTTCTCTCATGGCTACACCTTC

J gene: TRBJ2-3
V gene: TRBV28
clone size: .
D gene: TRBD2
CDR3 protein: CASSSRLAGYTDTQYF
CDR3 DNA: TGTGCCAGCAGCTCCCGACTAGCGGGGTACACAGATACGCAGTATTTT

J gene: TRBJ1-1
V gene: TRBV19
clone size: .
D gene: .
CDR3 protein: CASSINRFSEAFF
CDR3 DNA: TGTGCCAGTAGTATAAACAGGTTCTCTGAAGCTTTCTTT

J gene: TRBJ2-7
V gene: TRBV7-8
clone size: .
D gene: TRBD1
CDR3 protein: CASSLAGTGNYEQYF
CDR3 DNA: TGTGCCAGCAGCTTAGCCGGGACAGGTAACTACGAGCAGTACTTC

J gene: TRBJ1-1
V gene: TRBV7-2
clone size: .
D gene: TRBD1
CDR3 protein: CASSFRSTRQGREAFF
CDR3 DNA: TGTGCCAGCAGCTTTCGGTCAACCAGACAGGGAAGGGAAGCTTTCTTT

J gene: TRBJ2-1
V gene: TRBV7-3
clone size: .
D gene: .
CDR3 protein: CASSLTPRDEQFF
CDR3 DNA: TGTGCCAGCAGCTTAACCCCCAGGGATGAGCAGTTCTTC

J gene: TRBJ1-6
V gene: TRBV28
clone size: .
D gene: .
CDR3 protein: CASSFGGGNSPLHF
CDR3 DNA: TGTGCCAGCAGTTTTGGTGGGGGGAATTCACCCCTCCACTTT

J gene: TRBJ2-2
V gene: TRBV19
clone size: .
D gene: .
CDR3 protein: CASRRGQGPGELFF
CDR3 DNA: TGTGCCAGTAGAAGGGGCCAGGGCCCCGGGGAGCTGTTTTTT

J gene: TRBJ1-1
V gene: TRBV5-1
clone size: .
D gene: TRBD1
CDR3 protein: CASSPGQVNTEAFF
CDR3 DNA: TGCGCCAGCAGCCCCGGACAGGTGAACACTGAAGCTTTCTTT

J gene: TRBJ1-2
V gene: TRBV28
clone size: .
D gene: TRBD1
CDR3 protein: CASSSGTVYGYTF
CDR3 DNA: TGTGCCAGCAGTTCCGGGACAGTCTATGGCTACACCTTC

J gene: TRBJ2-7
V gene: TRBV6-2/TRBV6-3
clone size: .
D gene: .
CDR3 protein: CASSWSGDEQYF
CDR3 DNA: TGTGCCAGCAGTTGGTCCGGGGACGAGCAGTACTTC

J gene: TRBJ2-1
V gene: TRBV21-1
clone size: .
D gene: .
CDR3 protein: CASSWTHSYNEQFF
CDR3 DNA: TGTGCCAGCAGCTGGACTCATTCCTACAATGAGCAGTTCTTC

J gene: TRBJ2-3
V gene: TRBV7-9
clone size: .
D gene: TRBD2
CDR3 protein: CASSSGLAGAPNTDTQYF
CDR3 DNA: TGTGCCAGCAGCTCGGGACTAGCGGGGGCGCCGAATACAGATACGCAGTATTTT

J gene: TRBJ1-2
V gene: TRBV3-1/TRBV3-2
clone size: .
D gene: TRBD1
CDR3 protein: CASSPRDRANGGGYTF
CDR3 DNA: TGTGCCAGCAGCCCACGGGACAGGGCCAACGGGGGTGGCTACACCTTC

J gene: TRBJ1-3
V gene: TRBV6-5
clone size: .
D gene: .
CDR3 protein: CASSYAQRNTIYF
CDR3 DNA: TGTGCCAGCAGTTACGCACAGCGGAACACCATATATTTT

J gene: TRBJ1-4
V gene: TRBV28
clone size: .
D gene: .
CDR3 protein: CASSNELGGELFF
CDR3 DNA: TGTGCCAGCAGTAATGAGCTGGGGGGGGAACTGTTTTTT

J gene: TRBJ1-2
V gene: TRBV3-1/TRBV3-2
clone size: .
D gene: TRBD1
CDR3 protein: CASSQGTDLLAF
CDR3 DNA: TGTGCCAGCAGCCAGGGGACAGACCTACTGGCCTTC

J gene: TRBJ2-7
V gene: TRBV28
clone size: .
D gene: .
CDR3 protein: CASSSFYEQYF
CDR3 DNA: TGTGCCAGCAGTTCCTTTTACGAGCAGTACTTC

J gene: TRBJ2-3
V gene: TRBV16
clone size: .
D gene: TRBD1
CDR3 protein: CASSQTLDRADTQYF
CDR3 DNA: TGTGCCAGCAGCCAAACGCTTGACAGGGCCGATACGCAGTATTTT

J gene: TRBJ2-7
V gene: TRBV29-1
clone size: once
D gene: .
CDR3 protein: CSVEGGPSSYEQYF
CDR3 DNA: TGCAGCGTTGAGGGGGGGCCGAGCTCCTACGAGCAGTACTTC

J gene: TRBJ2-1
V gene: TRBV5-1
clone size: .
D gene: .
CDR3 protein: CASSLSPTGGNEQFF
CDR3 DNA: TGCGCCAGCAGCTTGAGTCCAACCGGGGGCAATGAGCAGTTCTTC

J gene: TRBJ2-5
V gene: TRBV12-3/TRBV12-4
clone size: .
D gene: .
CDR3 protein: CASSDPGSETQYF
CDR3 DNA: TGTGCCAGCAGTGACCCGGGAAGCGAGACCCAGTACTTC

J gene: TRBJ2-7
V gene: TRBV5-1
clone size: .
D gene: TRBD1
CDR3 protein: CASRGDRESYEQYF
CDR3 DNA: TGCGCCAGCAGAGGCGACAGGGAATCCTACGAGCAGTACTTC

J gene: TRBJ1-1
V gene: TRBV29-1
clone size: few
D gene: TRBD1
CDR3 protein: CSVGGQENTEAFF
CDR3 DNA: TGCAGCGTTGGGGGACAGGAGAACACTGAAGCTTTCTTT

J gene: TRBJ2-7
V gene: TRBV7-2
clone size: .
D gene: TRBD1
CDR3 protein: CASSRQGSYEQYF
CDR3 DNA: TGTGCCAGCAGCCGACAGGGCTCCTACGAGCAGTACTTC

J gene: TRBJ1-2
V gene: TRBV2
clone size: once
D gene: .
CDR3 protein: CASSLTVVIGVYGYTF
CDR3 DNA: TGTGCCAGCAGTCTTACAGTCGTAATAGGGGTTTATGGCTACACCTTC

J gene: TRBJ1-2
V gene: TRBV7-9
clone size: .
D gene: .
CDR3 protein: CASSPELNYGYTF
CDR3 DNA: TGTGCCAGCAGCCCCGAACTAAACTATGGCTACACCTTC

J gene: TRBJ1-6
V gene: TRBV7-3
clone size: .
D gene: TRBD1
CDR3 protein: CASSLNSQGANSPLHF
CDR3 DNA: TGTGCCAGCAGCCTAAACTCACAGGGGGCGAATTCACCCCTCCACTTT

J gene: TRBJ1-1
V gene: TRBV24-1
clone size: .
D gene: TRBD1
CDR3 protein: CATSDHNRGLGEAFF
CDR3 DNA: TGTGCCACCAGTGACCACAACAGGGGGCTCGGTGAAGCTTTCTTT

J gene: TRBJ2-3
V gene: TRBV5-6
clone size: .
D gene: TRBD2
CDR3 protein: CASSFTLAGEETQYF
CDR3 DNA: TGTGCCAGCAGCTTCACCCTAGCGGGGGAGGAGACGCAGTATTTT

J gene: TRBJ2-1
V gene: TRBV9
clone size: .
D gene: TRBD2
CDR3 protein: CASSVRGGGLWSSYNEQFF
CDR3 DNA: TGTGCCAGCAGCGTACGCGGGGGAGGACTCTGGAGCTCCTACAATGAGCAGTTCTTC

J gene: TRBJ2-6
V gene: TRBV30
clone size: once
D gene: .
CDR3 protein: CAWSPGHISGANVLTF
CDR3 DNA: TGTGCCTGGAGCCCAGGACATATCTCTGGGGCCAACGTCCTGACTTTC

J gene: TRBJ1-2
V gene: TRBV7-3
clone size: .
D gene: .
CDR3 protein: CASSLGSGQIYGYTF
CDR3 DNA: TGTGCCAGCAGCTTAGGGTCCGGACAGATCTATGGCTACACCTTC

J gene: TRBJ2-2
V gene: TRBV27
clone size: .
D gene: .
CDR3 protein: CATCPGNTGELFF
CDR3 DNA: TGTGCCACGTGTCCAGGAAACACCGGGGAGCTGTTTTTT

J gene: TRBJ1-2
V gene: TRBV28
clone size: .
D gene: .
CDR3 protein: CASSLLADLNYGYTF
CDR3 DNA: TGTGCCAGCAGTTTACTAGCTGACCTTAACTATGGCTACACCTTC

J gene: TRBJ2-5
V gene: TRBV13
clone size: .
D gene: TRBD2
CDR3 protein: CASSLTAGGGAFQETQYF
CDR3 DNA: TGTGCCAGCAGCCTCACCGCCGGCGGGGGGGCCTTCCAAGAGACCCAGTACTTC

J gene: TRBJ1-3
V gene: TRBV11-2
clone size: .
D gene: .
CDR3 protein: CASESGSYGNTIYF
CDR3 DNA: TGTGCCAGCGAATCGGGTTCGTATGGAAACACCATATATTTT

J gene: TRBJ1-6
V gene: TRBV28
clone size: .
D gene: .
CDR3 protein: CASSFPDSPLHF
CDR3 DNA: TGTGCCAGCAGCTTTCCAGATTCACCCCTCCACTTT

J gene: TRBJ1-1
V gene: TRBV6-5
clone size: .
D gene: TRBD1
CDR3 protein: CASSKTGQGSTEAFF
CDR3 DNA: TGTGCCAGCAGTAAAACGGGACAGGGGAGTACTGAAGCTTTCTTT

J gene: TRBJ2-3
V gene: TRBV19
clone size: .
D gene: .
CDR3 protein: CASSIIGEDTQYF
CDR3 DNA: TGTGCCAGTAGTATCATCGGGGAAGATACGCAGTATTTT

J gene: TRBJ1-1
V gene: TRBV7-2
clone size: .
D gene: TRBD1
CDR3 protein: CASSLTGGKTEAFF
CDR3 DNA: TGTGCCAGCAGCTTGACAGGGGGAAAGACTGAAGCTTTCTTT

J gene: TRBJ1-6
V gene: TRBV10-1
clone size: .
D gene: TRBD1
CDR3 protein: CASTMGDRVSSPLHF
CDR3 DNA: TGCGCCAGCACAATGGGGGACAGGGTGTCTTCACCCCTCCACTTT

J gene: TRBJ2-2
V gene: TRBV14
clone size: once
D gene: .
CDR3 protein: CASSPRGRGELFF
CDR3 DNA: TGTGCCAGCAGCCCGCGGGGGCGTGGGGAGCTGTTTTTT

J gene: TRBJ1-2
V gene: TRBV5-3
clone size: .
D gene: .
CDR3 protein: CARSFMDNFDYGYTF
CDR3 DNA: TGTGCCAGAAGCTTTATGGACAATTTTGACTATGGCTACACCTTC

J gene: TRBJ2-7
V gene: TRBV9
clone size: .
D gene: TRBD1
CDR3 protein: CASSVGDRGEQYF
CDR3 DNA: TGTGCCAGCAGCGTAGGGGACAGAGGCGAGCAGTACTTC

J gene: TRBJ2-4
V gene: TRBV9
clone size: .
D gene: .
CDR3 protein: CASSVDLYGGNIQYF
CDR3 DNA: TGTGCCAGCAGCGTAGACCTTTACGGGGGAAACATTCAGTACTTC

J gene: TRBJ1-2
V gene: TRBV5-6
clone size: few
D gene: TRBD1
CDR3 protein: CASSLETGNYYGYTF
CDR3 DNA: TGTGCCAGCAGCTTGGAGACAGGGAACTACTATGGCTACACCTTC

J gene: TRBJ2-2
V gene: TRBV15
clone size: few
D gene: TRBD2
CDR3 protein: CATSRDRAGGRTTGELFF
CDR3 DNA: TGTGCCACCAGCAGAGACCGAGCGGGGGGCCGAACGACCGGGGAGCTGTTTTTT

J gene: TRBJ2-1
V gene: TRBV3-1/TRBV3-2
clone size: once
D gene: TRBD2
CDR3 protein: CASSQASFSGGAYNEQFF
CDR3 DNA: TGTGCCAGCAGCCAAGCCTCCTTTAGCGGGGGGGCCTACAATGAGCAGTTCTTC

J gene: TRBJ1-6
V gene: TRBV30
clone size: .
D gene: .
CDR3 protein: CAYGNRNSPLHF
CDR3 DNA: TGTGCCTACGGGAACCGAAATTCACCCCTCCACTTT

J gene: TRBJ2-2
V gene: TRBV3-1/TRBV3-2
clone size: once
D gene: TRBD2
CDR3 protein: CASSQDLGLAGVHTGELFF
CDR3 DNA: TGTGCCAGCAGCCAAGATTTAGGACTAGCGGGGGTTCACACCGGGGAGCTGTTTTTT

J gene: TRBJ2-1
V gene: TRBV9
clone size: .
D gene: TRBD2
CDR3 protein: CASSVGLAEIPYNEQFF
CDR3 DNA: TGTGCCAGCAGCGTAGGACTAGCGGAGATTCCCTACAATGAGCAGTTCTTC